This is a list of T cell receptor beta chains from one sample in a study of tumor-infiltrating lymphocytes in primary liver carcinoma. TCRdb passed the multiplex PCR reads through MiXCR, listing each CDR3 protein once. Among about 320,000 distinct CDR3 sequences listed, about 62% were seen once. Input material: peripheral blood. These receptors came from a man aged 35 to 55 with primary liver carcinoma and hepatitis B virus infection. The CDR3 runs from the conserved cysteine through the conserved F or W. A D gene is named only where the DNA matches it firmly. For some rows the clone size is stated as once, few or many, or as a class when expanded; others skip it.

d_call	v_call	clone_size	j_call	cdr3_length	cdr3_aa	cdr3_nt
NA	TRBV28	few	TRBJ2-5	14	CASSLGRGGETQYF	TGTGCCAGCAGTTTAGGAAGGGGGGGGGAGACCCAGTACTTC
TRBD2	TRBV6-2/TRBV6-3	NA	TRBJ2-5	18	CTSRPTRRTSGRRETQYF	TGTACCAGCAGGCCTACCCGTCGGACTAGCGGGAGAAGGGAGACCCAGTACTTC
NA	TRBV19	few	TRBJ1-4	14	CASSPRRDDEKLFF	TGTGCCAGTAGTCCCCGAAGGGACGACGAAAAACTGTTTTTT
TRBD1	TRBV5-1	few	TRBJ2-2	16	CASSPSDRGRTGELFF	TGCGCCAGCAGCCCCTCGGACAGGGGTCGCACCGGGGAGCTGTTTTTT
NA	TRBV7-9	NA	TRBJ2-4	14	CASSTRAYQNIQYF	TGTGCCAGCAGCACCCGGGCCTATCAAAACATTCAGTACTTC
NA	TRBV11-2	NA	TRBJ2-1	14	CTSSSPSGVNEQFF	TGTACCAGCAGCTCTCCTTCAGGGGTCAATGAACAGTTCTTC
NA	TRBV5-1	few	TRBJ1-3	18	CASSLSSPVKGTGNTIYF	TGCGCCAGCAGCTTGTCTTCGCCCGTAAAAGGGACTGGAAACACCATATATTTT
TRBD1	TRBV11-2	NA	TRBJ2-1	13	CASSLDEGAEQFF	TGTGCCAGCAGCTTAGATGAGGGGGCTGAGCAGTTCTTC
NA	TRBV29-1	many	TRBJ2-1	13	CSVEGSSYNEQFF	TGCAGCGTTGAGGGGAGCTCCTACAATGAGCAGTTCTTC
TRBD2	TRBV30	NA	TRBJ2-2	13	CAWSSYYSGELFF	TGTGCCTGGAGTTCGTATTACAGCGGGGAGTTGTTTTTT
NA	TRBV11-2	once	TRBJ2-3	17	CASTIRRLKKSTDTRYF	TGTGCCAGCACCATCCGGAGGCTAAAGAAGAGCACAGATACGCGCTATTTT
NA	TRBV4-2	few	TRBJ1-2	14	CASSQDTGHPDCTF	TGTGCCAGCAGCCAAGATACAGGGCACCCAGATTGCACCTTC
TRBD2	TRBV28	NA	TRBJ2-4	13	CANRLAGKNIQYF	TGTGCCAACCGACTAGCGGGCAAAAACATTCAGTACTTC
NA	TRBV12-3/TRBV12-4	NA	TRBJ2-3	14	CASRADVSTDTQYF	TGTGCCAGCAGAGCGGATGTTAGCACAGATACGCAGTATTTT
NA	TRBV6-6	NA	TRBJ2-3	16	CASSFPERHNGDTQYF	TGTGCCAGCAGTTTTCCGGAACGCCACAACGGCGATACGCAGTATTTT
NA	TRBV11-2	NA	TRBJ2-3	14	CANRAGQSTDTQYF	TGTGCCAACAGAGCGGGACAGAGCACAGATACGCAGTATTTT
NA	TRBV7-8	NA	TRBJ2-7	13	CASSVGRVSEQYF	TGTGCCAGCAGCGTCGGACGCGTCTCCGAGCAGTACTTC
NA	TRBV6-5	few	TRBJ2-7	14	CASRGLGGSYEQYF	TGTGCCAGCAGGGGACTCGGGGGTTCCTACGAGCAGTACTTC
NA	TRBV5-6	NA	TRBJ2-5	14	CSSSLGRSAVTQYF	TGTTCCAGCAGCCTAGGCAGGTCGGCAGTGACCCAGTACTTC
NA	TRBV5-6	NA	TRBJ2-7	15	CASSLTGDSSYEQYF	TGTGCCAGCAGCTTGACCGGCGACAGCTCCTACGAGCAGTACTTC
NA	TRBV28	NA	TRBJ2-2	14	CASLRGRDTGELFF	TGTGCCAGCTTAAGGGGGAGGGACACCGGGGAGCTGTTTTTT
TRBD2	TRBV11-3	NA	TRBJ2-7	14	CSSSLSLAGDEQYF	TGTTCCAGCAGCTTAAGTCTAGCGGGAGACGAGCAGTACTTC
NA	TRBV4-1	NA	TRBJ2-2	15	CASSQLLQSTGELFF	TGCGCCAGCAGCCAGCTCCTACAGAGCACCGGGGAGCTGTTTTTT
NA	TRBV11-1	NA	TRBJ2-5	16	CVSSTGGGQRQETQYF	TGTGTTAGCAGCACTGGGGGGGGACAGCGTCAAGAGACCCAGTACTTC
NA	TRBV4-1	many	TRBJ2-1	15	CASSQGEASYNEQFF	TGCGCCAGCAGCCAAGGGGAGGCGTCCTACAATGAGCAGTTCTTC
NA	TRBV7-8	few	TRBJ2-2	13	CASSPLSTGELFF	TGTGCCAGCAGCCCCCTATCGACTGGGGAGCTGTTTTTT
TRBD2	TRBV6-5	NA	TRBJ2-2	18	CACSRPGLAGGRSGDLFF	TGTGCCTGCAGTCGACCCGGACTAGCGGGAGGGAGATCCGGGGACCTGTTTTTT
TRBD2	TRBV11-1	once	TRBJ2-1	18	CASSLWTSGNRRGNEQFF	TGTGCCAGTAGCTTATGGACTAGCGGGAATCGGAGAGGGAATGAGCAGTTCTTC
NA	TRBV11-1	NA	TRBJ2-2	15	CASSPGRRNIGELFF	TGTGCCAGTAGCCCTGGGAGGAGGAACATCGGGGAGCTGTTTTTT
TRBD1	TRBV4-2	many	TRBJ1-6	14	CASSLDRGDSPLHF	TGTGCCAGCAGCCTGGACAGGGGGGATTCACCCCTCCACTTT
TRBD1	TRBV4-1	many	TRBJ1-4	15	CASSQGQGGDEKLFF	TGCGCCAGCAGCCAAGGACAGGGGGGTGATGAAAAACTGTTTTTT
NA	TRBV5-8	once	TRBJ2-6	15	CASSFRVSGANDLTF	TGTGCCAGCAGCTTTCGGGTCTCTGGGGCCAACGACCTGACTTTC
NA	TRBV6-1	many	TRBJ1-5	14	CASSDSQGNQPQHF	TGTGCCAGCAGTGACTCACAGGGCAATCAGCCCCAGCATTTT
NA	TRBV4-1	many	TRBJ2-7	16	CASSQEGAQGGYEQYF	TGCGCCAGCAGCCAAGAGGGGGCCCAAGGGGGCTACGAGCAGTACTTC
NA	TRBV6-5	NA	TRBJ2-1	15	CASSYDLSSYNEHFF	TGTGCCAGTAGTTACGACTTGAGCTCCTACAATGAGCACTTCTTC
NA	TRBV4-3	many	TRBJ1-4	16	CASSQDAPGVNEKLFF	TGCGCCAGCAGCCAAGATGCTCCGGGAGTCAATGAAAAACTGTTTTTT
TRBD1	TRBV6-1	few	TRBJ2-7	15	CASTLGGRLMYEQYF	TGTGCCAGCACCCTAGGGGGCAGGCTGATGTACGAGCAGTACTTC
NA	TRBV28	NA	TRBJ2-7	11	CASSADYEQYF	TGTGCCAGCAGTGCCGATTACGAGCAGTACTTC
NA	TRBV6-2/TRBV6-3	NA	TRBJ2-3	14	CTSSRSTQSQAQYF	TGTACCAGCAGTCGATCGACCCAGTCCCAGGCGCAGTATTTT
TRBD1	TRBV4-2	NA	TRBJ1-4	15	CASSQTGTGGEKMFF	TGTGCCAGCAGCCAAACCGGGACAGGGGGGGAAAAAATGTTTTTT
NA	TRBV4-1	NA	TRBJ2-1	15	CANSRISVIYNEQFF	TGCGCCAACAGCCGCATTTCGGTGATATACAATGAGCAGTTCTTC
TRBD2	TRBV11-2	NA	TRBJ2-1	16	CVSSPRLAQDYNEQFF	TGTGTCAGCAGCCCCCGACTAGCGCAAGACTACAATGAGCAGTTCTTC
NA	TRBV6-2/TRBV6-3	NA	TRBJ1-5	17	CASSYSRLSRGNQPQHF	TGTGCCAGCAGTTACTCGAGGCTGTCCCGAGGCAATCAGCCCCAGCATTTT
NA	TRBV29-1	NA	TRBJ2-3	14	CSVEVRSVKEARYF	TGCAGCGTTGAAGTTAGGTCGGTGAAAGAGGCGCGGTATTTT
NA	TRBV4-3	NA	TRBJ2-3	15	CASSRQQGGTDTQYF	TGTGCCAGCAGCCGCCAACAGGGGGGGACAGATACGCAGTATTTT
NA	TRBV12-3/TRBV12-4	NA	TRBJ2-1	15	CASSHDGNSYNEQFF	TGTGCCAGCAGCCATGATGGAAACTCCTACAATGAGCAGTTCTTC
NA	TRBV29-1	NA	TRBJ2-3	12	CSVEESADNQYF	TGCAGCGTTGAAGAGTCGGCAGATAATCAGTATTTT
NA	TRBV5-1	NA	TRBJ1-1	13	CASSLSQGTEAFF	TGCGCCAGCAGCTTGAGTCAGGGCACTGAAGCTTTCTTT
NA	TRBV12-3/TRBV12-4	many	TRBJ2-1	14	CASSPDLTSDEQFF	TGTGCCAGCAGTCCGGACCTGACTAGTGATGAGCAGTTCTTC
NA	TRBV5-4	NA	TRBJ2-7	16	CASSKISGGRGAGQYF	TGTGCCAGCAGCAAGATTAGCGGAGGTCGAGGGGCCGGGCAGTACTTC
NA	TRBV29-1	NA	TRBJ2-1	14	CSVAAASSYNEQFF	TGCAGTGTTGCCGCCGCGAGCTCCTACAATGAGCAGTTCTTC
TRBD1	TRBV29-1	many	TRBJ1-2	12	CSVEGQAYGYTF	TGCAGCGTTGAGGGACAGGCCTATGGCTACACCTTC
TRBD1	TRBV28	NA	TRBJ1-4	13	CASGTGTEEKLFF	TGTGCCAGTGGGACCGGGACAGAGGAAAAACTGTTTTTT
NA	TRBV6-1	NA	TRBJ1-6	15	CASSGHGSHDSPLHF	TGTGCCAGCAGTGGTCACGGTTCCCATGATTCACCCCTCCACTTT
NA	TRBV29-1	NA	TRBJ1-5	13	CSAGGGANQSQRF	TGCAGCGCCGGAGGGGGAGCGAATCAGTCCCAGCGTTTT
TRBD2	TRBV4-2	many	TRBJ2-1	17	CASSQSAGGPSYNEQFF	TGTGCCAGCAGCCAGTCAGCGGGGGGCCCCTCCTACAATGAGCAGTTCTTC
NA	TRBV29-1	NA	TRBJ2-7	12	CRVGPGVYEQCF	TGCCGCGTGGGGCCAGGGGTCTACGAGCAGTGCTTC
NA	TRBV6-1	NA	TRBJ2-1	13	CDSSDTLYNEQFF	TGTGATAGCAGTGATACACTCTACAATGAGCAGTTCTTC